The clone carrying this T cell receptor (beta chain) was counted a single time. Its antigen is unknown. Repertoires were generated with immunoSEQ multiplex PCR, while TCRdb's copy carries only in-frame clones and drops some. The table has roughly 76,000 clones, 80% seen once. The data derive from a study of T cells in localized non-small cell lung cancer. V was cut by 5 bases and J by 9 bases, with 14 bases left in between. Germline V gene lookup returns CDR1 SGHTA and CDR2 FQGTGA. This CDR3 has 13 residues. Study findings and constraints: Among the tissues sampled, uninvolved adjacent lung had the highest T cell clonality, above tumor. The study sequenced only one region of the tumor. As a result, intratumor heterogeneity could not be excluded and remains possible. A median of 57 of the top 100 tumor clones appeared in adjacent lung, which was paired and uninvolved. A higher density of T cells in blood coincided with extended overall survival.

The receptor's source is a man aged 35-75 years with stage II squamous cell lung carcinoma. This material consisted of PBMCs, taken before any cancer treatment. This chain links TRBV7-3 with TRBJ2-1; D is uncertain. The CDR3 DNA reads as TGTGCCAGCAGCGCAACCCTCCCGAGTGAGCAGTTCTTC. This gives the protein CASSATLPSEQFF.